The 14 T cell receptor beta chains reported below all come from one sample, sequenced in a study of Graves' ophthalmopathy and Graves' hyperthyroidism. Transcripts of RNA were the source for amplifying TCR beta CDR3 regions. HTBI primers served in a first-round RT-PCR, which a second-round multiplex PCR followed. TCRdb recomputed calls from the multiplex PCR reads with MiXCR, one row per CDR3 protein. The sample contains over a million distinct CDR3 sequences, roughly 35% of which appear only once. Material: peripheral blood or thyroid tissue (not recorded which). Receptor source: an adult man with Graves' hyperthyroidism.

This clonotype was found many times. The chain recombines TRBV9 with TRBJ2-5; possible D gene TRBD1, 6 bases. The CDR3 sequence is 14 residues long. V lost 1 base to trimming and J lost 2 bases, with 9 bases between them. CDR1 is SGDLS, CDR2 YYNGEE, per germline. CDR3 sequence reads: CASSVTGMQETQYF. CDR3 DNA sequence: TGTGCCAGCAGCGTAACAGGGATGCAAGAGACCCAGTACTTC.

The chain is built from TRBV10-3 and TRBJ2-7; a possible D gene is TRBD1 (5 bases). The CDR3 sequence is 14 residues long. V lost 10 bases to trimming and J lost 3 bases, with 19 bases between them. Germline CDR1 and CDR2: ENHRY and SYGVKD. The CDR3 is CASRETTLLYEQYF. The DNA of the CDR3 is TGTGCCAGCAGGGAAACCACTCTCCTCTACGAGCAGTACTTC.

V gene TRBV20-1 combines with J gene TRBJ1-3; D is possibly TRBD1 (6 bases). The germline CDR1 and CDR2 sequences are DFQATT and SNEGSKA (reference sequence). Between the trimmed V and J ends, which lost 1 base and 2 bases, there was a span of 15 bases. This CDR3 spans 16 amino acids. In nucleotides, the CDR3 is TGCAGTGCTAGAGGGGGGCCCGTCGTCGCTGGAAACACCATATATTTT. This encodes CSARGGPVVAGNTIYF.

This clonotype occurred a few times. The rearrangement uses TRBV11-2 and TRBJ2-7; 12 nucleotides align to TRBD1. Germline lookup yields CDR1 SGHAT and CDR2 FQNNGV. The CDR3 totals 15 residues. Trimming removed 5 bases from V and 7 bases from J; junction bases left unmatched: 9. The chain's CDR3 is CASSRAGTGGREQYF. In DNA, the CDR3 is TGTGCCAGCAGCCGAGCCGGGACAGGGGGCCGTGAGCAGTACTTC.

In the case of this clonotype: A much larger clone sits a single nucleotide away, making a read error possible. CDR3 DNA: TGTGCCAGCGCGATGGGAGGGGCTTTCAACTATGGCTACACCTTC. Encoded protein: CASAMGGAFNYGYTF. J is TRBJ1-2 and V is TRBV25-1, with a tentative D call TRBD1 (5 bases). Germline values: CDR1 MGHDK, CDR2 SYGVNS. This CDR3 contains 15 residues. V gave up 8 bases and J gave up 2 bases, with 18 bases separating them.

The rearrangement uses TRBV28 and TRBJ2-5; 10 nucleotides align to TRBD2. CDR1 is MDHEN, CDR2 SYDVKM, per germline. The V and J ends lost 5 bases and 3 bases, in that order; junction bases with no gene match: 18. CDR3 length: 19 amino acids. The CDR3 DNA is TGTGCCAGCAGTCCGAGGACTAGCGGAGGCCTTAGGAGGGAAGAGACCCAGTACTTC. Translation: CASSPRTSGGLRREETQYF.

This clonotype was counted ten times or more. The chain carries TRBV19 and TRBJ2-7, with TRBD1 matching over 10 bases. Germline V lookup: CDR1 LNHDA, CDR2 SQIVND (reference sequence). V was pared by 0 bases and J by 3 bases, with 8 bases of the junction left unmatched. The CDR3 has 17 residues. As DNA, the CDR3 is TGTGCCAGTAGTATAGAAATCGACAGGGGGCGAGACTACGAGCAGTACTTC. Protein sequence: CASSIEIDRGRDYEQYF.

In its sample, this clonotype was seen many times. V is TRBV12-3 or TRBV12-4 and J is TRBJ2-7; 9 nucleotides match TRBD1. The CDR3 sequence is 14 residues long. V lost 5 bases to trimming and J lost 5 bases; unmatched junction nucleotides: 7. For the CDR3, the DNA is TGTGCCAGCAGTCGCCGGGACAGGGCAGACGAGCAGTACTTC. Its translation: CASSRRDRADEQYF.

The chain employs TRBV5-1 and TRBJ2-7; TRBD1 is a possible D gene (5 bases). CDR1 is SGHRS and CDR2 is YFSETQ in the germline V gene. This CDR3 is built from 16 residues. V was trimmed by 3 bases and J by 5 bases, leaving 21 bases between them. The CDR3 protein is CASSSPRQGALHEQYF. DNA of the CDR3: TGCGCCAGCAGCTCCCCTCGACAAGGGGCTCTGCACGAGCAGTACTTC.

The CDR3, as DNA: TGTGCCAGCAGATACGGGACAGGGGGCCTTAGCTCTGAAGCTTTCTTT. This gives the protein CASRYGTGGLSSEAFF. V gene TRBV25-1 combines with J gene TRBJ1-1, with TRBD1 matching 12 bases. CDR1 is MGHDK, CDR2 SYGVNS, per germline. The junction had 11 bases not matched to a gene; V was cut back by 6 bases and J by 6 bases. CDR3 size: 16 residues. Full variable domain (remainder filled in from reference TRBV25-1 and TRBJ1-1): EADIYQTPRYLVIGTGKKITLECSQTMGHDKMYWYQQDPGMELHLIHYSYGVNSTEKGDLSSESTVSRIRTEHFPLTLESARPSHTSQYLCASRYGTGGLSSEAFFGQGTRLTVV.

This clonotype has ten or more counts. One junction end disagrees with the germline gene, perhaps due to a read error. The chain uses TRBV7-8 and TRBJ2-2; 7 bases fit TRBD1. This CDR3 is built from 15 residues. CDR1 is SGHVS, CDR2 FQNEAQ, per germline. This CDR3 is CASSPSGTVTGELVF. CDR3 DNA: TGTGCCAGCAGCCCGTCCGGGACAGTAACCGGGGAGCTGGTTTTT.

This clonotype appeared a few times. This sequence joins TRBV19 and TRBJ2-7; possible D gene TRBD2, 6 bases. The CDR3 sequence is 16 residues long. Per the germline V gene, CDR1 is LNHDA and CDR2 is SQIVND (reference sequence). Between the trimmed V and J ends, which lost 0 bases and 2 bases, there was a span of 14 bases. CDR3 sequence reads: CASSIDPRGSTYEQYF. The CDR3 DNA is TGTGCCAGTAGTATAGATCCCCGGGGGTCCACCTACGAGCAGTACTTC.

The V call is TRBV7-9, the J call TRBJ1-2; 11 bases line up with TRBD1. Germline V CDR1 and CDR2: SEHNR, FQNEAQ (reference sequence). The CDR3 consists of 15 residues. V lost 3 bases and J lost 4; bases outside the gene matches: 4. The CDR3 DNA is TGTGCCAGCAGCTTCGGACAGGGGGCGGGCTATGGCTACACCTTC. Protein product: CASSFGQGAGYGYTF. Full variable domain (missing parts from reference TRBV7-9 and TRBJ1-2): DTGVSQNPRHKITKRGQNVTFRCDPISEHNRLYWYRQTLGQGPEFLTYFQNEAQLEKSRLLSDRFSAERPKGSFSTLEIQRTEQGDSAMYLCASSFGQGAGYGYTFGSGTRLTVV.

This clonotype was counted ten times or more. This chain links TRBV12-3 or TRBV12-4 with TRBJ1-5; D uncertain. V lost 7 bases and J 2 bases, leaving 9 bases between the germline ends. This CDR3 is built from 13 residues. CDR3 sequence (DNA): TGTGCCAGCACGAGCCTGGGCAATCAGCCCCAGCATTTT. Translating it yields CASTSLGNQPQHF.